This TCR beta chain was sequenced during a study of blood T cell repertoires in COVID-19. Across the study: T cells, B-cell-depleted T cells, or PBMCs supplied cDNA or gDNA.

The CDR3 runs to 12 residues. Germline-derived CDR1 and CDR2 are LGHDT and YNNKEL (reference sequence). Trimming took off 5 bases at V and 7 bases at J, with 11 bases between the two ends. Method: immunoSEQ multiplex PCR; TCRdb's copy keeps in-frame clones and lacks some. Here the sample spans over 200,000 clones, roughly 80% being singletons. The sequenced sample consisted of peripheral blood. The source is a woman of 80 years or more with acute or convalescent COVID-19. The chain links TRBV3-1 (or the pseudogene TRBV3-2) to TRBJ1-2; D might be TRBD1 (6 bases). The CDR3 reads CASSGQHSGYTF. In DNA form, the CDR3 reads TGTGCCAGCAGCGGACAGCATAGTGGCTACACCTTC.